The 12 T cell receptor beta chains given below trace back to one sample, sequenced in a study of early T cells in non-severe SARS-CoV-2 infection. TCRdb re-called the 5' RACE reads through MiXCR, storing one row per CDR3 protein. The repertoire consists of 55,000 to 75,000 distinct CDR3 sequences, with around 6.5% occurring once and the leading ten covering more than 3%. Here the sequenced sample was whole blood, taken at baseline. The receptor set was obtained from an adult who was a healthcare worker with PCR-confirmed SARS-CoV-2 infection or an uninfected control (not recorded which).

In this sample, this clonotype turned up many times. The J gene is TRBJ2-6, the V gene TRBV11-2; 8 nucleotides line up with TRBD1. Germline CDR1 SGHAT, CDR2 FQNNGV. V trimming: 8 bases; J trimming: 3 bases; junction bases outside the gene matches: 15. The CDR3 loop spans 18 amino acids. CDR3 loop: CASRTGQGIPLGANVLTF. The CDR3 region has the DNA TGTGCCAGCCGTACAGGACAGGGTATTCCCCTTGGGGCCAACGTCCTGACTTTC.

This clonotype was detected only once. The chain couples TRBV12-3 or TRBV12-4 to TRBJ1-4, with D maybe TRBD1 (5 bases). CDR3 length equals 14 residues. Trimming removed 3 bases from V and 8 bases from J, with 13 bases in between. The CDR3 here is CASSLGLEGEKLFF. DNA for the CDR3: TGTGCCAGCAGTTTGGGTCTCGAGGGGGAAAAACTGTTTTTT.

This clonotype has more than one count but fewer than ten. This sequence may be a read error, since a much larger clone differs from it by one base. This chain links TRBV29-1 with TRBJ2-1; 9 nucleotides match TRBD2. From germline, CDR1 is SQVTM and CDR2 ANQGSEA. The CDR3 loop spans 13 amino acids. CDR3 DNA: TGCAGCGTTGTTCTAGCGGGAAACAATGTGCAGTTCTTC. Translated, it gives CSVVLAGNNVQFF.

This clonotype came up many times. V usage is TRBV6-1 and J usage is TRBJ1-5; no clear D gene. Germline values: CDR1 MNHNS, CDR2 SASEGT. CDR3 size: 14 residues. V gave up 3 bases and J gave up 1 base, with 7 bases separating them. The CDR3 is CASSDTSSNQPQHF. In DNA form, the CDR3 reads TGTGCCAGCAGTGACACTTCAAGCAATCAGCCCCAGCATTTT.

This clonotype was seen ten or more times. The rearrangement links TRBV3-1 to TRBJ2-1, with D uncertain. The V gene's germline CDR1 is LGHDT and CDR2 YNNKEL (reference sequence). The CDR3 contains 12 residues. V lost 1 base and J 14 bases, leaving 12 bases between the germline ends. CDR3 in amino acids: CASSQGSWGKFF. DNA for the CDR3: TGTGCCAGCAGCCAAGGATCATGGGGAAAGTTCTTC.

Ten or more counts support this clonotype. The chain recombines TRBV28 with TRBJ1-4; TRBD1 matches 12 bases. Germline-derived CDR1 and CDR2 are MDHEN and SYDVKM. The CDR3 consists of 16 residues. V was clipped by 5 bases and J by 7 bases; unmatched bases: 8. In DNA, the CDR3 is TGTGCCAGCAGTATCACGGGACAGGGGGCGCGTGAAAAACTGTTTTTT. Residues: CASSITGQGAREKLFF.

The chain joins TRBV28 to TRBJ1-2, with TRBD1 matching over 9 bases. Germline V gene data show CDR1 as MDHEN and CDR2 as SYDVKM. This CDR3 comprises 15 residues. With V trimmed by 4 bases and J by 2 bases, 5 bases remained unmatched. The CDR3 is CASSSVTGGNYGYTF. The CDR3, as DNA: TGTGCCAGCAGTTCGGTCACAGGGGGCAACTATGGCTACACCTTC.

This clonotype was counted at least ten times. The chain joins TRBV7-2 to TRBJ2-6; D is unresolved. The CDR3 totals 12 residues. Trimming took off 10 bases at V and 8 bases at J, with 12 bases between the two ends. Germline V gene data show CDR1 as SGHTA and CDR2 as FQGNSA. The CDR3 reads CAKGLGSNVLTF. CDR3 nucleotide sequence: TGTGCCAAAGGGTTAGGGTCCAACGTCCTGACTTTC.

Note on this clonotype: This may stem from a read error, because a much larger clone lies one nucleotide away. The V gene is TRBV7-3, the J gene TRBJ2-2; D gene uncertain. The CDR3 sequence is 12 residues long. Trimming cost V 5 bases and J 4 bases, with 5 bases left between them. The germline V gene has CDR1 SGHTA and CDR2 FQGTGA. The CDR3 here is CASSQTTGELFF. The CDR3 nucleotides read TGTGCCAGCAGCCAAACCACCGGGGAGCTGTTTTTT.

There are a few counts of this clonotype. The CDR3 loop is CASSPPPYRVRNTEAFF. CDR3 bases: TGTGCCAGCAGCCCCCCTCCCTACCGGGTCCGGAACACTGAAGCTTTCTTT. The chain links TRBV14 to TRBJ1-1, with D uncertain. V gave up 4 bases and J gave up 1 base, with 19 bases separating them. CDR1 and CDR2 (germline): SGHDN, FVKESK. The CDR3 totals 17 residues.

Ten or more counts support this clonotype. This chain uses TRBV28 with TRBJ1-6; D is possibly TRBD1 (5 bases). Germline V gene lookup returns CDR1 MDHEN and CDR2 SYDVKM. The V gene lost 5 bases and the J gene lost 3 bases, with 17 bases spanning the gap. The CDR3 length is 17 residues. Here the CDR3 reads CASSPPIRVSYNSPLHF. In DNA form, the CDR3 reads TGTGCCAGCAGTCCACCCATCAGGGTCAGCTATAATTCACCCCTCCACTTT. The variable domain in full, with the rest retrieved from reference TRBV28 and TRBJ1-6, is DVKVTQSSRYLVKRTGEKVFLECVQDMDHENMFWYRQDPGLGLRLIYFSYDVKMKEKGDIPEGYSVSREKKERFSLILESASTNQTSMYLCASSPPIRVSYNSPLHFGNGTRLTVT.

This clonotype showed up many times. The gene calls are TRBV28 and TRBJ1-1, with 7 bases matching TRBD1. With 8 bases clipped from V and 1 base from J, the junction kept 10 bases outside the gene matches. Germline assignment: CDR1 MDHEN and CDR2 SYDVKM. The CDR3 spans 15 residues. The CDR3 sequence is CASLSSRGANTEAFF. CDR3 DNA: TGTGCCAGCCTTTCATCCAGGGGGGCGAACACTGAAGCTTTCTTT.